The clone carrying this TCR beta chain was observed a few times. Assay: immunoSEQ multiplex PCR; the TCRdb copy retains only in-frame clones and omits some. Among roughly 13,000 clones listed, roughly 74% were seen once. V was shortened by 2 bases and J by 0 bases, with 5 bases between the two germline ends. CDR1 ENHRY and CDR2 SYGVKD come from the germline V gene. This CDR3 spans 14 amino acids. The sample originates from a study of neoadjuvant anti-PD-1 for oral cavity cancer. Time point meaning: after neoadjuvant nivolumab, at surgical resection. This TCR derives from a person between 40 and 85 years old with oral cavity squamous cell carcinoma. The sample here was PBMCs, taken after nivolumab (anti-PD-1) treatment. This rearrangement joins TRBV10-3 to TRBJ1-5; D call uncertain. CDR3 residues: CAISEEYSNQPQHF. The CDR3 coding sequence is TGTGCCATCAGTGAGGAATATAGCAATCAGCCCCAGCATTTT.